Following are 2 T cell receptor beta chains from one sample sequenced in a study of cytomegalovirus exposure and HLA in healthy donors. The PCR had 60 Vbeta and 13 Jbeta primers. Clones were sequenced by immunoSEQ multiplex PCR, and TCRdb holds only the in-frame ones, with some missing. The sample lists 130,000 or so clones, 60% to 80% occurring once. Specimen: PBMCs. These receptors were taken from a female donor in good health and CMV-seronegative.

The chain joins TRBV4-2 to TRBJ2-2; TRBD1 matches at 8 bases. In germline, CDR1 is LGHNA, CDR2 YNFKEQ. The length of the CDR3 is 17 residues. Trimming at V came to 0 bases and at J to 5 bases, leaving 8 bases not matched to a gene. The CDR3 loop is CASSQDLDRVQTGELFF. In DNA, the CDR3 is TGTGCCAGCAGCCAAGATTTGGACAGGGTACAAACCGGGGAGCTGTTTTTT.

The chain carries TRBV10-3 and TRBJ2-4; weak D call: TRBD1 (5 bases). CDR1 is ENHRY, CDR2 SYGVKD, per germline. The germline V and J ends were trimmed by 3 bases and 2 bases, with 11 bases remaining between them. The CDR3 extends over 15 amino acids. CDR3 nucleotide sequence: TGTGCCATCAGTGACTATGCGGACACCAAAAACATTCAGTACTTC. Amino acid sequence: CAISDYADTKNIQYF.